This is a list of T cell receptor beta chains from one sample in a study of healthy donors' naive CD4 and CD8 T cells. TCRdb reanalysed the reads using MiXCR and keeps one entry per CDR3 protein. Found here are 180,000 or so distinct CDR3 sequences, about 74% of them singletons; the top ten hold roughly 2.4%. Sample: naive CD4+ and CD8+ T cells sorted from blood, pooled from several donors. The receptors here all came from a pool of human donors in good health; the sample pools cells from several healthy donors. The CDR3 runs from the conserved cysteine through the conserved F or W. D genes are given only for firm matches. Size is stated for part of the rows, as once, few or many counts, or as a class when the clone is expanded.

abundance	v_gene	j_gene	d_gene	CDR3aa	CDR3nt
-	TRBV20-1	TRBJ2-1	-	CSARGTVDYNEQFF	TGCAGTGCTAGGGGGACGGTAGACTACAATGAGCAGTTCTTC
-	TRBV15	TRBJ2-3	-	CATSEGPDTQYF	TGTGCCACCAGCGAGGGCCCAGATACGCAGTATTTT
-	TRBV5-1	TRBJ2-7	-	CASSLAASVNYEQYF	TGCGCCAGCAGCTTGGCCGCCTCGGTCAACTACGAGCAGTACTTC
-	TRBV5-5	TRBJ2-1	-	CASSLNWDNYNEQFF	TGTGCCAGCAGCCTCAATTGGGACAACTACAATGAGCAGTTCTTC
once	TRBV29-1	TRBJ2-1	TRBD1	CSARTGSYNEQFF	TGCAGCGCCCGGACAGGATCCTACAATGAGCAGTTCTTC
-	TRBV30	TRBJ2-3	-	CACGWDTQYF	TGTGCCTGCGGGTGGGATACGCAGTATTTT
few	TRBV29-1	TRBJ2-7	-	CSVSTSSQQYF	TGCAGCGTTTCGACATCATCTCAGCAGTACTTC
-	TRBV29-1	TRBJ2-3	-	CSVVGGVDTQYF	TGCAGCGTTGTAGGCGGGGTGGATACGCAGTATTTT
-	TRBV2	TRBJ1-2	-	CASSEEPPAYGYTF	TGTGCCAGCAGTGAAGAGCCGCCAGCCTATGGCTACACCTTC
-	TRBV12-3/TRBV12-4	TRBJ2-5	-	CASSFRDRVETQYF	TGTGCCAGCAGTTTTCGGGACCGAGTTGAGACCCAGTACTTC
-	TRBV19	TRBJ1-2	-	CASSIFNGYTF	TGTGCCAGTAGTATCTTCAATGGCTACACCTTC
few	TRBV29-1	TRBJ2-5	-	CSVAAQEETQYF	TGCAGCGTTGCAGCCCAGGAAGAGACCCAGTACTTC
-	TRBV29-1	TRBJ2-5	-	CSVWSQETQYF	TGCAGCGTCTGGTCTCAAGAGACCCAGTACTTC
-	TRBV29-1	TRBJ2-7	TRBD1	CSVKGQEAYEQYF	TGCAGCGTCAAGGGACAGGAAGCCTACGAGCAGTACTTC
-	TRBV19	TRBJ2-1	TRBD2	CASRRWTSEYNEQFF	TGTGCCAGTAGGCGGTGGACTAGCGAGTACAATGAGCAGTTCTTC
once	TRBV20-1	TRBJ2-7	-	CSAHHTSSYEQYF	TGCAGTGCTCACCACACCAGCTCCTACGAGCAGTACTTC
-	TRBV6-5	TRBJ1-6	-	CASSYFTGSNSPLHF	TGTGCCAGCAGTTACTTCACAGGGAGTAATTCACCCCTCCACTTT
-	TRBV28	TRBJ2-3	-	CASILAGTDTQYF	TGTGCCAGCATCCTGGCTGGGACAGATACGCAGTATTTT
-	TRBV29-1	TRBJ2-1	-	CSVSDSSYNEQFF	TGCAGCGTTTCGGACAGTTCCTACAATGAGCAGTTCTTC
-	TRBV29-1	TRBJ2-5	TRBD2	CSVEGATSGVQETQYF	TGCAGCGTTGAAGGGGCGACTAGCGGGGTCCAAGAGACCCAGTACTTC
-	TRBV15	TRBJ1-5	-	CATSRERGQPQHF	TGTGCCACCAGCAGAGAAAGGGGTCAGCCCCAGCATTTT
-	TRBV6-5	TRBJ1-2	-	CASSYSGGDGYTF	TGTGCCAGCAGTTACTCGGGTGGGGATGGCTACACCTTC
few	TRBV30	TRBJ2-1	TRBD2	CAWRSGVAGMEGNEQFF	TGTGCCTGGAGGTCCGGGGTAGCGGGAATGGAAGGCAATGAGCAGTTCTTC
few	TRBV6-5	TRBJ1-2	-	CASSYSRGLSVGYGYTF	TGTGCCAGCAGTTATTCACGGGGCCTTAGTGTCGGCTATGGCTACACCTTC
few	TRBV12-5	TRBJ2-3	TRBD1	CASGLVLSDRVDTQYF	TGTGCTAGTGGTTTGGTACTGTCCGACAGGGTTGATACGCAGTATTTT
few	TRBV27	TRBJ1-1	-	CASSPSWATEAFF	TGTGCCAGCAGTCCCTCGTGGGCCACTGAAGCTTTCTTT